A selection of T cell receptor beta chains follows, all from one sample in a study of T cell responses to AZD1222 COVID-19 vaccine. Profiling relied on immunoSEQ multiplex PCR, and the TCRdb table lists in-frame clones only, not all of them. Of about 120,000 clones listed, about 87% are singletons. The specimen comprised peripheral blood, sampled on day 0 of AZD1222 vaccination. These receptors all stem from an adult in good health. Both conserved end residues are trimmed from each CDR3. D genes are given only for firm matches.

ASSLLTGANSPLH	TRBD1	TRBJ1-6	TRBV27
ASSQSRGWETQY	-	TRBJ2-5	TRBV6-5
ASRSGQMNTEAF	TRBD1	TRBJ1-1	TRBV27
ASSMSPPGNQPQH	-	TRBJ1-5	TRBV19
ASRQTANTEAF	-	TRBJ1-1	TRBV6-5
ASSQESPVPYSYNEQF	-	TRBJ2-1	TRBV4-3
ASSLGGREKLF	-	TRBJ1-4	TRBV7-9
ASSLNREIGTGELF	-	TRBJ2-2	TRBV5-6
ASSNSGVYEQY	TRBD2	TRBJ2-7	TRBV5-1
ASSLDRRGSNQPQH	-	TRBJ1-5	TRBV7-8
ASSWGQSNQPQH	-	TRBJ1-5	TRBV6-5
ASSLNPLGNEQF	-	TRBJ2-1	TRBV7-3
ASSLPGHYSGNTIY	-	TRBJ1-3	TRBV28
ASSLGNNEKLF	-	TRBJ1-4	TRBV7-7
ASSVDGGNTQY	-	TRBJ2-3	TRBV9
ASSLGSSNSPLH	-	TRBJ1-6	TRBV7-3
ASSSITGWGNYGYT	-	TRBJ1-2	TRBV27
ASSITGSMTEAF	-	TRBJ1-1	TRBV19
ASSLGVGAGTDTQY	-	TRBJ2-3	TRBV5-4
ASSLGAGTEAF	-	TRBJ1-1	TRBV3-1/TRBV3-2
ASSPLGTGAWVRPYEQY	TRBD1	TRBJ2-7	TRBV18
ASSLGQGSSSTDTQY	TRBD1	TRBJ2-3	TRBV9
ASIYGPNQPQH	-	TRBJ1-5	TRBV19
ASSPGTSKDTQY	TRBD2	TRBJ2-3	TRBV5-1
ASSQGGFVEKLF	-	TRBJ1-4	TRBV4-1
ASSSGPGTEAF	-	TRBJ1-1	TRBV11-3
ASSIGPSQYSNQPQH	-	TRBJ1-5	TRBV19
ATNQPQH	-	TRBJ1-5	TRBV24-1
ASSPQGAGDTQY	TRBD1	TRBJ2-3	TRBV6-5
ASSLIPGSYNSPLH	-	TRBJ1-6	TRBV28
ASSPVSTGSTDTQY	-	TRBJ2-3	TRBV4-3
ASSYSRGAGQGLNQPQH	TRBD1	TRBJ1-5	TRBV6-2/TRBV6-3
ASRYTGDEKLF	TRBD1	TRBJ1-4	TRBV19
ASSPPGRAYEQY	-	TRBJ2-7	TRBV5-5
ASSPRDYRREQY	TRBD2	TRBJ2-7	TRBV6-5
ASSLLSSYNSPLH	-	TRBJ1-6	TRBV5-4
ASSHGTGGADTQY	TRBD1	TRBJ2-3	TRBV27